The clone carrying this T cell receptor beta chain was counted at least ten times. The data were taken from a study of T cells in Graves' hyperthyroidism and ophthalmopathy. Using RNA transcripts as the source, TCR beta CDR3 regions were amplified. First-round RT-PCR with HTBI primers amplified the TCR CDR3 region. Each CDR3 protein gets one entry after TCRdb re-called the multiplex PCR reads with MiXCR. The table lists hundreds of thousands of distinct CDR3 sequences, about 15% of them singletons. The length of the CDR3 is 15 residues. Germline V gene data show CDR1 as LGHNT and CDR2 as FRNRAP. V dropped 3 bases and J dropped 6 bases, with 14 bases sitting between them.

The sample consisted of blood. This chain links TRBV12-5 with TRBJ2-2, with D unclear. This receptor was taken from a woman between 40 and 55 years old with Graves' ophthalmopathy. CDR3 coding DNA: TGTGCTAGTGGTTTACCACCCCTTCTATCCGGGGAGCTGTTTTTT. The encoded protein is CASGLPPLLSGELFF.